This TCR beta chain was profiled in a study of cytomegalovirus exposure and HLA in healthy donors. 13 Jbeta primers and 60 Vbeta primers were used for the PCR. The method was immunoSEQ multiplex PCR; TCRdb's version includes in-frame clones alone and lacks a portion of them. The listing records some 130,000 clones. Germline loops: CDR1 SGHDN, CDR2 FVKESK. V was clipped by 4 bases and J by 4 bases; unmatched bases: 8. The CDR3 spans 15 residues. Overall study results and limits: According to a later analysis, donors in an Asian-associated ancestry cluster reportedly had fewer N-insertions than the roughly 660-donor mean.

As to this clone: Its cognate antigen is unknown.

Sample: PBMCs. The receptor's source is a woman aged 40-49 years in good health and CMV-seropositive. This chain links TRBV14 with TRBJ2-5; 8 nucleotides align to TRBD2. Here the CDR3 DNA reads TGTGCCAGCAGCCCCCAGGGACTAGTTCGAGAGACCCAGTACTTC. This gives the protein CASSPQGLVRETQYF. Complete variable domain (other parts from reference TRBV14 and TRBJ2-5): EAGVTQFPSHSVIEKGQTVTLRCDPISGHDNLYWYRRVMGKEIKFLLHFVKESKQDESGMPNNRFLAERTGGTYSTLKVQPAELEDSGVYFCASSPQGLVRETQYFGPGTRLLVL.